A single sample is the source of the 4 T cell receptor beta chains below, sequenced in a study of regulatory T cells in long-lasting Graves disease. Time point here: newly diagnosed GD, antithyroid drugs for less than 3 months. PBMC RNA served as the TCR library source. Construction of TCR beta libraries relied on iRepertoire HTBI primers and on Arm-PCR targeting CDR3 regions. TCRdb passed the multiplex PCR reads through MiXCR, listing each CDR3 protein once. The sample lists more than 350,000 distinct CDR3 sequences; under 15% were seen once. A further study also used this sample, focusing on T cells in Graves' hyperthyroidism and ophthalmopathy.

Here the sequenced sample was peripheral blood mononuclear cells (PBMCs), taken at new diagnosis, from a patient treated with antithyroid drugs. The receptors here all came from a woman in her 30s with Graves disease.

This clonotype appeared many times. The gene calls are TRBV10-1 and TRBJ2-5, with D unclear. Trimming cost V 2 bases and J 5 bases, with 12 bases left between them. Germline CDR1 and CDR2: WNHNN and SYGVQD (reference sequence). This CDR3 has 14 residues. CDR3 in DNA: TGCGCCAGCAGTGAGACTAAATATGGGGAGACCCAGTACTTC. Translation gives CASSETKYGETQYF.

This clonotype was counted at least ten times. The V call is TRBV6-2 or TRBV6-3, the J call TRBJ2-1; D is perhaps TRBD2 (6 bases). Germline assignment: CDR1 MNHEY and CDR2 SVGEGT. The germline V and J ends were trimmed by 2 bases and 0 bases, with 14 bases remaining between them. CDR3 length: 17 amino acids. The CDR3 reads CASSYPSGPSSYNEQFF. The CDR3 DNA is TGTGCCAGCAGTTACCCCAGCGGGCCCAGCTCCTACAATGAGCAGTTCTTC.

This sequence joins TRBV30 and TRBJ1-6; TRBD1 is a possible D gene (6 bases). The CDR3 sequence is 15 residues long. Trimming left V 1 base short and J 11 bases short, with 18 bases between. The germline V gene encodes CDR1 GTSNPN and CDR2 SVGIG (reference sequence). CDR3 in amino acids: CAWSAVRGASAPLHF. CDR3 in DNA: TGTGCCTGGAGTGCCGTACGGGGGGCTAGTGCACCCCTCCACTTT.

This clonotype showed up many times. The gene calls are TRBV12-3 or TRBV12-4 and TRBJ2-4; D possibly matches TRBD1 or TRBD2 (5 bases each). This CDR3 comprises 15 residues. Deletions cut 7 bases from V and 0 bases from J, with 13 bases between. As DNA, the CDR3 is TGTGCCAGCACCCCGGGACCTCTAGCCAAAAACATTCAGTACTTC. Its translation: CASTPGPLAKNIQYF.